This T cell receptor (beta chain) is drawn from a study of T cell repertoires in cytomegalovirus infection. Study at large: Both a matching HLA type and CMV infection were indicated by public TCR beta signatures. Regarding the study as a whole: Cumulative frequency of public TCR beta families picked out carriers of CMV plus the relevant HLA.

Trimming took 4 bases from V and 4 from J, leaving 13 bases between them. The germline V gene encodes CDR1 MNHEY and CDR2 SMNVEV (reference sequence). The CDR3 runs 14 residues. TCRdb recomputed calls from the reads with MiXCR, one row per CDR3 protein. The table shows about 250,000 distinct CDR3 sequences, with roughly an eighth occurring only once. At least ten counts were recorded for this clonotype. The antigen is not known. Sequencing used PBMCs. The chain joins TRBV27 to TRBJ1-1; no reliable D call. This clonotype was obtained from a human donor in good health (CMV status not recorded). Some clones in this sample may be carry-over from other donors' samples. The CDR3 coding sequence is TGTGCCAGCAGTTCCAACAGAAAAAGCACTGAAGCTTTCTTT. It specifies CASSSNRKSTEAFF.